Presented here are 8 T cell receptor beta chains from one specimen sequenced in a study of cytomegalovirus exposure and HLA in healthy donors. The study ran its PCR with 60 Vbeta and 13 Jbeta primers. Method: immunoSEQ multiplex PCR; TCRdb's copy keeps in-frame clones and lacks some. The table has approximately 150,000 clones, around 68% seen once. The source material was PBMCs. The receptors derive from a man aged 50-60 years in good health and CMV-seronegative.

The CDR3 reads CASSVADRNTGELFF. The CDR3 coding sequence is TGTGCCAGCAGCGTAGCCGACAGAAACACCGGGGAGCTGTTTTTT. The V call is TRBV9, the J call TRBJ2-2; a weak D match, TRBD1 (5 bases). V lost 0 bases and J 2 bases, leaving 8 bases between the germline ends. Germline values: CDR1 SGDLS, CDR2 YYNGEE. The CDR3 runs 15 residues.

This sequence joins TRBV5-4 and TRBJ2-7; D may correspond to TRBD1 or TRBD2 (5 bases each). Trimming shortened V by 4 bases and J by 1 base, and 18 bases separated the two germline ends. Per germline, CDR1 SGHNT and CDR2 YYREEE (reference sequence). The CDR3 has 16 residues. CDR3 loop: CASSVGPAGGSYEQYF. CDR3 bases: TGTGCCAGCAGCGTGGGGCCGGCGGGTGGATCCTACGAGCAGTACTTC.

The chain joins TRBV5-5 to TRBJ2-3; D might be TRBD1 (5 bases). Germline-derived CDR1 and CDR2 are SGHKS and YYEKEE (reference sequence). V was cut by 4 bases and J by 5 bases, with 17 bases left in between. The CDR3 totals 15 residues. The CDR3 loop reads CASSGVNLGVDTQYF. The CDR3 DNA follows: TGTGCCAGCAGCGGCGTCAACTTAGGGGTAGATACGCAGTATTTT.

The chain couples TRBV2 to TRBJ1-1, with a weak D call TRBD1 (6 bases). The germline V gene encodes CDR1 SNHLY and CDR2 FYNNEI. Trimming pared 8 bases from V and 1 base from J, leaving 11 bases between. There are 13 residues in the CDR3. This CDR3 reads CASQGRGNTEAFF. CDR3 DNA sequence: TGTGCCAGCCAGGGGCGAGGGAACACTGAAGCTTTCTTT. The full variable domain, with the rest looked up from reference TRBV2 and TRBJ1-1, is EPEVTQTPSHQVTQMGQEVILRCVPISNHLYFYWYRQILGQKVEFLVSFYNNEISEKSEIFDDQFSVERPDGSNFTLKIRSTKLEDSAMYFCASQGRGNTEAFFGQGTRLTVV.

V usage is TRBV7-9 and J usage is TRBJ1-1; TRBD1 matches at 8 bases. The CDR3 is made up of 15 amino acids. Germline V gives CDR1 SEHNR, CDR2 FQNEAQ (reference sequence). V shed 6 bases, J shed 1 base, and the junction held 7 bases outside the gene matches. The CDR3 region is CASRYAGGSNTEAFF. The CDR3 DNA is TGTGCCAGCAGGTACGCAGGGGGCTCGAACACTGAAGCTTTCTTT.

Of note for this clone: Other DNA sequences of this sample code for an identical CDR3. The chain employs TRBV6-6 and TRBJ1-2; perhaps TRBD1 as D (5 bases). The length of the CDR3 is 13 residues. Germline V lookup: CDR1 MNHNY, CDR2 SVGAGI (reference sequence). The V end was cut by 4 bases, the J end by 3 bases, with 9 bases between. The CDR3: CASSSTGDYGYTF. DNA for the CDR3: TGTGCCAGCAGTTCCACAGGTGACTATGGCTACACCTTC.

The chain couples TRBV18 to TRBJ1-1; D not resolved. The CDR3 has 12 amino acids. In germline, CDR1 is KGHSH, CDR2 LQKENI. Trimming cost V 6 bases and J 3 bases, with 8 bases left between them. The CDR3 loop reads CASSNRDTEAFF. CDR3 DNA: TGTGCCAGCTCGAACCGGGACACTGAAGCTTTCTTT.

Only one count was recorded for this clone. The chain has TRBV29-1 and TRBJ1-3; D gene ambiguous. CDR1 is SQVTM, CDR2 ANQGSEA, per germline. The ends were cut back, 1 base at V and 0 bases at J, with 4 bases in the middle. CDR3 size: 13 residues. The CDR3, as DNA: TGCAGCGTTGAAGTCCTCTCTGGAAACACCATATATTTT. It is translated as CSVEVLSGNTIYF.